A single sample is the source of the 32 T cell receptor beta chains below, sequenced in a study of T cells in Graves' hyperthyroidism and ophthalmopathy. TCR beta CDR3 regions were amplified from RNA. HTBI primers were used for first-round RT-PCR of the TCR CDR3. MiXCR was run by TCRdb on the multiplex PCR reads, yielding one entry per CDR3 protein. This table has around 440,000 distinct CDR3 sequences, about a sixth appearing once. The sequenced sample was blood. The receptors were gathered from a woman aged 18-29 years with Graves' hyperthyroidism.

This clonotype was recorded at least ten times. Compared with germline, one end of the junction differs, possibly owing to a read error. The chain links TRBV7-9 to TRBJ2-7, with a weak D call TRBD1 (6 bases). This CDR3 spans 16 amino acids. Germline assignment: CDR1 SEHNR and CDR2 FQNEAQ (reference sequence). CDR3 nucleotide sequence: TGTGCCAGCAGCTTAGGACGACAGGTGGAGAACTACGGGCAGTACTTC. This codes for CASSLGRQVENYGQYF. The complete variable domain, with remaining parts taken from reference TRBV7-9 and TRBJ2-7, reads DTGVSQNPRHKITKRGQNVTFRCDPISEHNRLYWYRQTLGQGPEFLTYFQNEAQLEKSRLLSDRFSAERPKGSFSTLEIQRTEQGDSAMYLCASSLGRQVENYGQYFGPGTRLTVT.

The table lists this clonotype with many counts. The rearrangement joins TRBV24-1 to TRBJ2-7; the match to TRBD2 covers 11 bases. The CDR3 has 15 residues. Germline trimming cut 6 bases from V and 1 base from J; bases unmatched to any gene: 4. Germline CDR1 and CDR2: KGHDR and SFDVKD. This chain's CDR3 is CATSSLAGGSYEQYF. The CDR3 region has the DNA TGTGCCACCAGTTCCCTAGCGGGAGGATCCTACGAGCAGTACTTC.

In its sample, this clonotype was seen many times. The chain joins TRBV20-1 to TRBJ1-2; weak D call: TRBD1 (5 bases). Trimming took off 3 bases at V and 4 bases at J, with 15 bases between the two ends. Germline CDR1 DFQATT, CDR2 SNEGSKA (reference sequence). This CDR3 contains 14 residues. In DNA, the CDR3 is TGCAGTGCTAGCTATTCGTCGGGACTCTATGGCTACACCTTC. Amino acid sequence: CSASYSSGLYGYTF.

The chain is built from TRBV5-1 and TRBJ1-6, with a weak D call TRBD1 (5 bases). V lost 2 bases to trimming and J lost 7 bases, with 16 bases between them. The CDR3 consists of 16 residues. CDR1 is SGHRS and CDR2 is YFSETQ in the germline V gene. The CDR3 sequence is CASSLDLTESNSPLHF. In DNA, the CDR3 is TGCGCCAGCAGCTTAGATTTGACAGAAAGCAATTCACCCCTCCACTTT.

This chain links TRBV4-1 with TRBJ1-3, with 11 bases identical to TRBD1. J gave up 4 bases and V 1 base, and 6 bases lay outside the gene matches. The CDR3 runs 17 residues. The germline gives CDR1 MGHRA, CDR2 YSYEKL. CDR3 residues: CASSQVDRGLSGNTIYF. The CDR3 nucleotides read TGCGCCAGCAGCCAAGTGGACAGGGGGCTATCGGGAAACACCATATATTTT.

This clonotype was observed a handful of times. V and J are TRBV6-2 or TRBV6-3 and TRBJ1-4, with D hard to call. Germline V gene sequence: CDR1 MNHEY, CDR2 SVGEGT. V shed 4 bases and J shed 3 bases, with 9 bases lying between them. This CDR3 is built from 14 residues. This chain's CDR3 is CASSSTIANEKLFF. CDR3 in DNA: TGTGCCAGCAGTTCGACAATCGCTAATGAAAAACTGTTTTTT.

This rearrangement joins TRBV4-1 to TRBJ2-3; 7 bases map to TRBD1. V lost 0 bases to trimming and J lost 4 bases; unmatched junction nucleotides: 16. Looked up from germline, CDR1 is MGHRA and CDR2 is YSYEKL. The length of the CDR3 is 19 residues. The CDR3, as DNA: TGCGCCAGCAGCCAAGATTTTCCCCGGGCCAGGGGGAATGCAGATACGCAGTATTTT. It encodes CASSQDFPRARGNADTQYF.

This clonotype was seen ten or more times. The gene calls are TRBV5-4 and TRBJ1-6; D not resolved. Germline CDR1 reads SGHNT; CDR2 reads YYREEE (reference sequence). V was cut by 2 bases and J by 8 bases, with 8 bases left in between. The CDR3 totals 13 residues. The CDR3: CASSFQIDSPLHF. The CDR3 DNA reads TGTGCCAGCAGCTTCCAGATAGATTCACCCCTCCACTTT. The complete variable domain, with remaining parts taken from reference TRBV5-4 and TRBJ1-6, reads ETGVTQSPTHLIKTRGQQVTLRCSSQSGHNTVSWYQQALGQGPQFIFQYYREEENGRGNFPPRFSGLQFPNYSSELNVNALELDDSALYLCASSFQIDSPLHFGNGTRLTVT.

This clonotype showed up many times. V is TRBV5-1 and J is TRBJ1-2; no reliable D call. Germline values: CDR1 SGHRS, CDR2 YFSETQ. The V gene lost 4 bases and the J gene lost 4 bases, with 14 bases spanning the gap. This CDR3 is built from 14 residues. The CDR3: CASSPSRVGYGYTF. The CDR3 DNA reads as TGCGCCAGCAGCCCATCCCGGGTGGGCTATGGCTACACCTTC.

This clonotype was recorded many times. V and J are TRBV9 and TRBJ1-5; D is unresolved. Trimming stripped 2 bases from V and 3 bases from J, with 9 bases between. In germline, CDR1 is SGDLS, CDR2 YYNGEE. The CDR3 spans 14 residues. As DNA, the CDR3 is TGTGCCAGCAGCGTCGGAAGGGACAATCAGCCCCAGCATTTT. Its translation: CASSVGRDNQPQHF.

The V gene is TRBV10-3, the J gene TRBJ1-2; 8 nucleotides line up with TRBD1. The CDR3 consists of 14 residues. Trimming removed 6 bases from V and 2 bases from J; junction bases left unmatched: 5. Germline loops: CDR1 ENHRY, CDR2 SYGVKD. The DNA of the CDR3 is TGTGCCATCAGGGGCAGGGGGCGAAACTATGGCTACACCTTC. It translates to CAIRGRGRNYGYTF.

V usage is TRBV2 and J usage is TRBJ1-2; no reliable D call. CDR3 length: 14 amino acids. Trimming shortened V by 4 bases and J by 0 bases, and 9 bases separated the two germline ends. Germline CDR1 and CDR2: SNHLY and FYNNEI. The CDR3 bases are TGTGCCAGCAGTGGCAGGCTGTCTAACTATGGCTACACCTTC. The encoded protein is CASSGRLSNYGYTF. The whole variable domain, filled in from reference TRBV2 and TRBJ1-2, reads EPEVTQTPSHQVTQMGQEVILRCVPISNHLYFYWYRQILGQKVEFLVSFYNNEISEKSEIFDDQFSVERPDGSNFTLKIRSTKLEDSAMYFCASSGRLSNYGYTFGSGTRLTVV.

This clonotype was recorded at least ten times. V gene TRBV7-9 combines with J gene TRBJ1-3; D remains unclear. Trimming removed 4 bases at V and 0 bases at J, with 16 bases between. Germline CDR1 is SEHNR and CDR2 is FQNEAQ (reference sequence). The CDR3 covers 17 residues. The CDR3 DNA reads TGTGCCAGCAGCTACTACGAAGGACGGTTCTCTGGAAACACCATATATTTT. Protein: CASSYYEGRFSGNTIYF.

The rearrangement uses TRBV24-1 and TRBJ2-1; 10 bases fit TRBD1. V shed 3 bases, J shed 3 bases, and the junction held 10 bases outside the gene matches. Germline loops: CDR1 KGHDR, CDR2 SFDVKD. CDR3 size: 18 residues. CDR3 nucleotide sequence: TGTGCCACCAGTGATCGTTCCCCAGGGACAGGGGTCTACAATGAGCAGTTCTTC. Encoded protein: CATSDRSPGTGVYNEQFF.

This clonotype occurred many times. The rearrangement links TRBV11-2 to TRBJ1-6; D not resolved. The CDR3 spans 14 residues. V lost 4 bases and J lost 3, with 7 bases in between. Germline V lookup: CDR1 SGHAT, CDR2 FQNNGV. The CDR3 loop reads CASSSGLYNSPLHF. The CDR3 DNA reads as TGTGCCAGCAGCTCGGGTCTCTATAATTCACCCCTCCACTTT. The full variable domain, completed using reference TRBV11-2 and TRBJ1-6, is EAGVAQSPRYKIIEKRQSVAFWCNPISGHATLYWYQQILGQGPKLLIQFQNNGVVDDSQLPKDRFSAERLKGVDSTLKIQPAKLEDSAVYLCASSSGLYNSPLHFGNGTRLTVT.

The table lists this clonotype with a few counts. The rearrangement joins TRBV7-3 to TRBJ2-5, with D perhaps assigned TRBD1 or TRBD2 (5 bases each). V was shortened by 9 bases and J by 5 bases, with 16 bases between the two germline ends. The CDR3 has 13 residues. Looked up from germline, CDR1 is SGHTA and CDR2 is FQGTGA. Here the CDR3 DNA reads TGTGCCAGTTCCCGGGACCCTGAGGAGACCCAGTACTTC. Its protein product is CASSRDPEETQYF.

This clonotype was observed many times. The chain joins TRBV20-1 to TRBJ2-3; D call uncertain. CDR1 and CDR2 (germline): DFQATT, SNEGSKA (reference sequence). The CDR3 runs 23 residues. V was pared by 3 bases and J by 6 bases, with 43 bases between. The CDR3 nucleotides are TGCAGTGCTAGCTGGGATTCCACCTTAGCCGGAGCCGGGTCGGGTTCTTTCATGGATACGCAGTATTTT. Protein sequence: CSASWDSTLAGAGSGSFMDTQYF.

This clonotype was recorded many times. The chain employs TRBV12-3 or TRBV12-4 and TRBJ2-3; the match to TRBD2 covers 16 bases. V lost 6 bases, J lost 8 bases, and 5 bases stayed unmatched. The CDR3 is made up of 15 amino acids. The CDR3 loop is CASSRGLAGGGTQYF. The CDR3 DNA reads as TGTGCCAGCAGCCGGGGACTAGCGGGAGGGGGTACGCAGTATTTT.

At least ten counts were recorded for this clonotype. The V and J genes are TRBV11-2 and TRBJ2-3, with 16 bases that match TRBD2. The germline gives CDR1 SGHAT, CDR2 FQNNGV. The CDR3 sequence is 18 residues long. Trimming took 1 base from V and 4 from J; bases not matched to a gene: 5. CDR3 nucleotides: TGTGCCAGCAGCTTAGCGGGACTAGCGGGAGGGCCCGCAGATACGCAGTATTTT. It is translated as CASSLAGLAGGPADTQYF.

The chain carries TRBV4-1 and TRBJ1-2, with unresolved D. The V end was cut by 1 base, the J end by 3 bases, with 6 bases between. The CDR3 extends over 13 amino acids. Germline lookup yields CDR1 MGHRA and CDR2 YSYEKL. CDR3 protein: CASSQVSDYGYTF. The CDR3 DNA follows: TGCGCCAGCAGCCAAGTCTCGGACTATGGCTACACCTTC.

This clonotype came up a few times. V and J are TRBV6-6 and TRBJ1-3; no reliable D call. CDR1 and CDR2 from the germline V gene are MNHNY and SVGAGI (reference sequence). The CDR3 runs to 17 residues. V was shortened by 0 bases and J by 2 bases, with 14 bases between the two germline ends. CDR3 nucleotide sequence: TGTGCCAGCAGTTACTCCCTGACCCCCCTCGCTGGAAACACCATATATTTT. Translation gives CASSYSLTPLAGNTIYF.

The V and J genes are TRBV27 and TRBJ1-2, with 8 bases fitting TRBD1. Germline V lookup: CDR1 MNHEY, CDR2 SMNVEV (reference sequence). The CDR3 covers 14 residues. The trim removed 0 bases at V and 8 bases at J, leaving 5 bases unmatched. CDR3 loop: CASSLSGTGGGYTF. Here the CDR3 DNA reads TGTGCCAGCAGTTTATCGGGGACAGGAGGGGGCTACACCTTC.

Ten or more counts support this clonotype. The chain recombines TRBV7-8 with TRBJ2-1; tentatively, D is TRBD2 (6 bases). CDR1 and CDR2 (germline): SGHVS, FQNEAQ. V was trimmed by 1 base and J by 14 bases, leaving 15 bases between them. CDR3 length: 13 amino acids. CDR3 residues: CASSLGLVAREFF. The CDR3 nucleotides are TGTGCCAGCAGCTTAGGACTAGTAGCTAGAGAGTTCTTC.

At least ten counts were recorded for this clonotype. The rearrangement uses TRBV12-3 or TRBV12-4 and TRBJ2-3, with D possibly TRBD2 on 5 matching bases. Trimming took off 8 bases at V and 1 base at J, with 13 bases between the two ends. The CDR3 extends over 14 amino acids. As DNA, the CDR3 is TGTGCCAGCGGATTTCACGGGGGCACAGATACGCAGTATTTT. Its protein product is CASGFHGGTDTQYF.

The sample holds one count of this clonotype. V usage is TRBV12-3 or TRBV12-4 and J usage is TRBJ1-6; 10 nucleotides agree with TRBD1. The V segment lost 3 bases and the J segment 9 bases; nucleotides outside the gene matches: 5. This CDR3 has 15 amino acids. As DNA, the CDR3 is TGTGCCAGCAGTTTCGACAGGGGGCCAAGTTCACCCCTCCACTTT. As protein: CASSFDRGPSSPLHF.

Regarding this clonotype: This may be a read error, as it is one base from a much larger clone. This CDR3 fails to terminate in the conserved phenylalanine or tryptophan, so it likely reflects a read error. The chain has TRBV20-1 and TRBJ2-5, with D uncertain. The CDR3 loop spans 13 amino acids. V was cut by 1 base and J by 4 bases, with 10 bases left in between. Germline V gene data show CDR1 as DFQATT and CDR2 as SNEGSKA (reference sequence). The CDR3 DNA reads TGCAGTGCTAGAGTGGGCCAGACAGAGACCCAGTACCTC. Protein sequence: CSARVGQTETQYL.

This clonotype appeared many times. Germline and junction disagree at one end, which may indicate a read error. The V call is TRBV3-1, the J call TRBJ2-1; no reliable D call. The CDR3 extends over 13 amino acids. The germline V gene encodes CDR1 LGHDT and CDR2 YNNKEL (reference sequence). CDR3: CASSQVAVNERFF. The CDR3, as DNA: TGTGCCAGCAGCCAAGTAGCCGTCAATGAGCGGTTCTTC.

This clonotype was counted ten times or more. The V and J genes are TRBV27 and TRBJ2-1; tentative D call: TRBD2 (6 bases). CDR3 length: 16 amino acids. CDR1 is MNHEY and CDR2 is SMNVEV in the germline V gene (reference sequence). Between the trimmed V and J ends, which lost 0 bases and 0 bases, there was a span of 9 bases. The CDR3 coding sequence is TGTGCCAGCAGTTTATCGGCGGGAAGCTCCTACAATGAGCAGTTCTTC. Its translation: CASSLSAGSSYNEQFF.

There are many counts of this clonotype. This sequence joins TRBV11-1 and TRBJ2-2; TRBD1 might be the D (6 bases). The CDR3 runs to 15 residues. Germline V gene lookup returns CDR1 SGHAT and CDR2 FQDESV (reference sequence). V was pared by 5 bases and J by 1 base, with 11 bases between. The CDR3 loop is CASSKTTGNTGELFF. The CDR3 nucleotides are TGTGCCAGCAGCAAGACGACAGGGAACACCGGGGAGCTGTTTTTT.

The rearrangement joins TRBV4-1 to TRBJ2-1, with 7 bases identical to TRBD1. Losses at the gene ends were 2 bases for V and 8 bases for J; bases not matched to a gene: 9. CDR1 is MGHRA and CDR2 is YSYEKL in the germline V gene. The CDR3 spans 15 residues. CDR3 region: CASSQRQGKWDEQFF. The CDR3 region has the DNA TGCGCCAGCAGCCAACGACAGGGTAAATGGGATGAGCAGTTCTTC.

CDR3 nucleotides: TGCGCCAGCAGCTCCGGGACAGGGACCGGGGAGCTGTTTTTT. It translates to CASSSGTGTGELFF. This chain links TRBV5-1 with TRBJ2-2; 9 bases are a match to TRBD1. CDR1 and CDR2 (germline): SGHRS, YFSETQ. After removal of 3 bases from V and 5 bases from J, the junction contained 2 bases not matched to a gene. The CDR3 spans 14 residues.

This clonotype occurred many times. V usage is TRBV19 and J usage is TRBJ2-5; the D gene is possibly TRBD1 (5 bases). The CDR3 covers 13 residues. Trimming pared 9 bases from V and 4 bases from J, leaving 15 bases between. Germline CDR1 reads LNHDA; CDR2 reads SQIVND (reference sequence). The CDR3 bases are TGTGCCAGCAGTTATCAGGGCGGAGAGACCCAGTACTTC. It encodes CASSYQGGETQYF.